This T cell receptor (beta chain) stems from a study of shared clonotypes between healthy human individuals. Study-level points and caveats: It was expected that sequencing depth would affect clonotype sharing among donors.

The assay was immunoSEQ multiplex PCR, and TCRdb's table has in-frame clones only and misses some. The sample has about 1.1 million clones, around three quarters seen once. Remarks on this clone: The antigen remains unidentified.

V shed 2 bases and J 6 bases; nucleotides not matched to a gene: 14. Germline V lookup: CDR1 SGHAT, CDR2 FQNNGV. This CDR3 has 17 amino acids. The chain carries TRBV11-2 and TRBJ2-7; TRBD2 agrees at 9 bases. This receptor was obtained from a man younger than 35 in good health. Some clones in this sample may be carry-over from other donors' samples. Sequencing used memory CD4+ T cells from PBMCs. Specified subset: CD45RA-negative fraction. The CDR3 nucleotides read TGTGCCAGCAGCTTATTATCACGACTAGCGGAGACGGGCGAGCAGTACTTC. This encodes CASSLLSRLAETGEQYF.